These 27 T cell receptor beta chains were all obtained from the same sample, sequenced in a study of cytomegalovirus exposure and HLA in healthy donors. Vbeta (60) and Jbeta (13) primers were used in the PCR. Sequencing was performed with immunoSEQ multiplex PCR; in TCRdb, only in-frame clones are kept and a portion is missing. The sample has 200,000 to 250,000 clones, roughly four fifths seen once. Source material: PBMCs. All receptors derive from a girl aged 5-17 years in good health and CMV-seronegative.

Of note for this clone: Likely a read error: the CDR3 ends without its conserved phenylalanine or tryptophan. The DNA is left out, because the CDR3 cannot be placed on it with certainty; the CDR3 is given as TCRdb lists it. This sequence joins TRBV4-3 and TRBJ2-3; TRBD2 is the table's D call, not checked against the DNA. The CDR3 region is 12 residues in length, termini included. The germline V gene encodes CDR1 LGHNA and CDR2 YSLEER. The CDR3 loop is CASSQDRRAGTY.

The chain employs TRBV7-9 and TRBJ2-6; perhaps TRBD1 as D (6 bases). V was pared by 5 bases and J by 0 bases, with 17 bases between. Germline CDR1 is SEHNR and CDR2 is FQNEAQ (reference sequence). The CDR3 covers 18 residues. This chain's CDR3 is CASSRKGQSISGANVLTF. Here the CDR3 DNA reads TGTGCCAGCAGCCGTAAAGGACAGAGTATCTCTGGGGCCAACGTCCTGACTTTC.

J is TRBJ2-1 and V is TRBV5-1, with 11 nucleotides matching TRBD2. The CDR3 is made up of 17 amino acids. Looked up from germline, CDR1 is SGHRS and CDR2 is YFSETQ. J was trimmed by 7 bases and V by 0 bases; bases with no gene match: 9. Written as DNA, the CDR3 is TGCGCCAGCAGCTTGGACCCACTAGCGGGAGTGGGGAATGAGCAGTTCTTC. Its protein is CASSLDPLAGVGNEQFF.

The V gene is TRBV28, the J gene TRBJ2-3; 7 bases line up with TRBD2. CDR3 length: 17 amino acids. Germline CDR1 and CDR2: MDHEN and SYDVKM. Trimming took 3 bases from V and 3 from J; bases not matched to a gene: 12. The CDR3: CASSLLGRVSITDTQYF. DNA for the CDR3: TGTGCCAGCAGTTTGCTTGGGAGGGTTTCGATAACAGATACGCAGTATTTT.

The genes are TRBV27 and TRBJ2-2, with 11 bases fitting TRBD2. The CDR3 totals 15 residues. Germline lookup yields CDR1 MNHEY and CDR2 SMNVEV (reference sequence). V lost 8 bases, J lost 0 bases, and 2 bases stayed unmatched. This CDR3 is CASQTSGTNTGELFF. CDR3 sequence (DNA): TGTGCCAGCCAGACTAGCGGGACGAACACCGGGGAGCTGTTTTTT.

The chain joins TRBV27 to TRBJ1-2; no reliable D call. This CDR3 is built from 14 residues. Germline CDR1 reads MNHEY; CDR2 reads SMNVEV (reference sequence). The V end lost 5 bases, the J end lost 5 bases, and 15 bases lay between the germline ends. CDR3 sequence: CASSPNGRGYGYTF. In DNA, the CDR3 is TGTGCCAGCAGTCCAAATGGACGGGGATATGGCTACACCTTC.

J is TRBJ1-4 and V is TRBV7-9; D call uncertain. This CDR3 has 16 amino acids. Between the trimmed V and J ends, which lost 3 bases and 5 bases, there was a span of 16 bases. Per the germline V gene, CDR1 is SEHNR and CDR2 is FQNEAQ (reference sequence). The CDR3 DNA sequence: TGTGCCAGCAGCTTTAGTCCCGACGGGTCGAATGAAAAACTGTTTTTT. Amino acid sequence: CASSFSPDGSNEKLFF.

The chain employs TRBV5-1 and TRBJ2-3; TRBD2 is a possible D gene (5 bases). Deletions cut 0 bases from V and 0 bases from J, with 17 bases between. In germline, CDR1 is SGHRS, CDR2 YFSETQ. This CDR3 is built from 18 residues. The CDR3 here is CASSLGLLMEASTDTQYF. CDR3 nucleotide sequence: TGCGCCAGCAGCTTGGGACTATTGATGGAAGCTAGCACAGATACGCAGTATTTT.

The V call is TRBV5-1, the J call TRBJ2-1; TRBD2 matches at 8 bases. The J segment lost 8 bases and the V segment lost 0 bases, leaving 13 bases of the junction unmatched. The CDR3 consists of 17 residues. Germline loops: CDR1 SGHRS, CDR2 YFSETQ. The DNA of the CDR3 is TGCGCCAGCAGCTTGGCCTCGGGACTAGACCCTCGCCATGAGCAGTTCTTC. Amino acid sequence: CASSLASGLDPRHEQFF.

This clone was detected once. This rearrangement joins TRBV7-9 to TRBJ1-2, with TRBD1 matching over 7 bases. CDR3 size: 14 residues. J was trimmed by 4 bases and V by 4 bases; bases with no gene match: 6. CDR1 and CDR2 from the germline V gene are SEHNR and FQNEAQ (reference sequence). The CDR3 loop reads CASSYGTAIYGYTF. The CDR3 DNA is TGTGCCAGCAGCTATGGGACAGCAATCTATGGCTACACCTTC.

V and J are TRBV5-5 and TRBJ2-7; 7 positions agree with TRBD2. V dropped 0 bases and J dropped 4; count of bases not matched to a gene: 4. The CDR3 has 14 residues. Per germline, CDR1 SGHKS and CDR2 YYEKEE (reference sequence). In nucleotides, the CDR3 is TGTGCCAGCAGCTTGGCCGGGACTACGTACGAGCAGTACTTC. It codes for CASSLAGTTYEQYF.

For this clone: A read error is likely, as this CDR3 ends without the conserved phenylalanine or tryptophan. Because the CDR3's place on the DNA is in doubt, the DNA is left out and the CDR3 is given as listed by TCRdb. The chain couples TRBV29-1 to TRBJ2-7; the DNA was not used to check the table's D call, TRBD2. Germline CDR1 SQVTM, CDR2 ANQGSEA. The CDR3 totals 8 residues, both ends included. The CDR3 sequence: CSFRGILL.

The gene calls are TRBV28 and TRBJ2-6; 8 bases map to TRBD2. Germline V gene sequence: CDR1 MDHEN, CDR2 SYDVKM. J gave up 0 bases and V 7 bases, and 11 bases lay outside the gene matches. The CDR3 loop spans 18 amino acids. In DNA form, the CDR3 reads TGTGCCAGCAACCCCACGGGGGGGGTCTCCTCTGGGGCCAACGTCCTGACTTTC. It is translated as CASNPTGGVSSGANVLTF.

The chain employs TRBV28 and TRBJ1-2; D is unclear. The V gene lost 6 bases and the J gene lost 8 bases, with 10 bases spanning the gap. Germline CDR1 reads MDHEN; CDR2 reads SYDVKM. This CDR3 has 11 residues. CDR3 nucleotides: TGTGCCAGCAGCTCTATCGTCGGCTACACCTTC. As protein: CASSSIVGYTF.

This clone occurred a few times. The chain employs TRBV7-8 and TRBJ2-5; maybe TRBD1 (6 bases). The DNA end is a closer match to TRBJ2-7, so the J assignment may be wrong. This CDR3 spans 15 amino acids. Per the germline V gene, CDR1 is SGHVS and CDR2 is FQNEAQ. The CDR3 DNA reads TGTGCCAGCAGCTTGTACCAGGGGCCCACCTACGAGCAGTACTTC. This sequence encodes CASSLYQGPTYEQYF.

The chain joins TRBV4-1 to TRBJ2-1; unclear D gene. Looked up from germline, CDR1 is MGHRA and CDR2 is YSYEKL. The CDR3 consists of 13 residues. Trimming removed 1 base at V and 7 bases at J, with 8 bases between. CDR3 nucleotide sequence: TGCGCCAGCAGCCAAGCGCCTACGAATGAGCAGTTCTTC. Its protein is CASSQAPTNEQFF.

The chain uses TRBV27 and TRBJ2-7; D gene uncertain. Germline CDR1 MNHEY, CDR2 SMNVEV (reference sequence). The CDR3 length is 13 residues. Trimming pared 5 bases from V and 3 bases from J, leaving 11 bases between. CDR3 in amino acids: CASSSQDNYEQYF. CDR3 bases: TGTGCCAGCAGTAGTCAGGATAACTACGAGCAGTACTTC.

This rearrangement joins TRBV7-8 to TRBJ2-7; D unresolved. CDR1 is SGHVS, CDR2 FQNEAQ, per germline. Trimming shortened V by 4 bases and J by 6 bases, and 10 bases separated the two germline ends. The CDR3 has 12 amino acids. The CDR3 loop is CASSSLRREQYF. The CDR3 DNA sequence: TGTGCCAGCAGCTCCCTCCGTCGCGAGCAGTACTTC.

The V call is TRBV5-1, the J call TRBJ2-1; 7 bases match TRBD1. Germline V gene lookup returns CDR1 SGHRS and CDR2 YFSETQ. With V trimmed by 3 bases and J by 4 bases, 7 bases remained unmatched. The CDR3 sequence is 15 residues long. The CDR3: CASSSQGKGYNEQFF. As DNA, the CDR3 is TGCGCCAGCAGCTCACAGGGGAAGGGATACAATGAGCAGTTCTTC.

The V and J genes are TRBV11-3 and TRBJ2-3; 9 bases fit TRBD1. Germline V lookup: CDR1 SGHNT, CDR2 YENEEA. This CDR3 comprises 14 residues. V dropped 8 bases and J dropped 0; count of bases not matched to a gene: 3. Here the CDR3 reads CASQQGASTDTQYF. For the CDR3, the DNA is TGTGCCAGCCAACAGGGGGCTAGCACAGATACGCAGTATTTT. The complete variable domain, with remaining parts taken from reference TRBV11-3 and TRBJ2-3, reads EAGVVQSPRYKIIEKKQPVAFWCNPISGHNTLYWYLQNLGQGPELLIRYENEEAVDDSQLPKDRFSAERLKGVDSTLKIQPAELGDSAVYLCASQQGASTDTQYFGPGTRLTVL.

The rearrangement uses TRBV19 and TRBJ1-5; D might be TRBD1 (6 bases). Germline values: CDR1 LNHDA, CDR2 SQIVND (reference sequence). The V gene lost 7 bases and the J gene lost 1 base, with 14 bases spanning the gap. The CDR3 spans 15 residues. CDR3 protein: CASKPTGFSNQPQHF. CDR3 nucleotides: TGTGCCAGTAAACCCACAGGGTTCAGCAATCAGCCCCAGCATTTT.

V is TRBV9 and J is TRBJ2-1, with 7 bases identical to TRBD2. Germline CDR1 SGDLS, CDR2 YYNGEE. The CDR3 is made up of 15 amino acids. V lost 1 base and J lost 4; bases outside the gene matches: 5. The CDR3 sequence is CASSVSGTSYNEQFF. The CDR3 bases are TGTGCCAGCAGCGTAAGCGGGACGTCTTACAATGAGCAGTTCTTC.

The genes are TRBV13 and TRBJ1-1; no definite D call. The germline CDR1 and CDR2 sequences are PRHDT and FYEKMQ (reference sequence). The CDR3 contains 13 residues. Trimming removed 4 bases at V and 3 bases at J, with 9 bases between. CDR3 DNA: TGTGCCAGCAGCTACGAGGGCGACACTGAAGCTTTCTTT. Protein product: CASSYEGDTEAFF.

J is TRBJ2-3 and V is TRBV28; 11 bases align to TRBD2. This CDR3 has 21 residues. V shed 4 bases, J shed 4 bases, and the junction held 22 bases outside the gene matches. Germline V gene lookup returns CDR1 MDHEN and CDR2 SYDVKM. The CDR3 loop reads CASSSPTPSSGRFSRADTQYF. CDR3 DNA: TGTGCCAGCAGTTCTCCTACCCCCTCTAGCGGGAGGTTTTCTCGGGCAGATACGCAGTATTTT.

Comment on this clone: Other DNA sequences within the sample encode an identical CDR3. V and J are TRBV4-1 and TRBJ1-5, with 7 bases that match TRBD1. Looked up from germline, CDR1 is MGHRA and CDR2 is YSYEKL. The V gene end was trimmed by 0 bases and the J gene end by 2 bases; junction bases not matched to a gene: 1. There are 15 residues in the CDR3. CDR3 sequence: CASSQDGQGNQPQHF. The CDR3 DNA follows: TGCGCCAGCAGCCAAGATGGACAGGGCAATCAGCCCCAGCATTTT.

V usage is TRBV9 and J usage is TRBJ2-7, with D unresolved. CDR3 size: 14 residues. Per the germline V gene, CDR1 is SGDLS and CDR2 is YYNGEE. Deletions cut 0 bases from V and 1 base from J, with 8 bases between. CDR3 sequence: CASSVGAGSYEQYF. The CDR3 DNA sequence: TGTGCCAGCAGCGTAGGGGCAGGATCCTACGAGCAGTACTTC.

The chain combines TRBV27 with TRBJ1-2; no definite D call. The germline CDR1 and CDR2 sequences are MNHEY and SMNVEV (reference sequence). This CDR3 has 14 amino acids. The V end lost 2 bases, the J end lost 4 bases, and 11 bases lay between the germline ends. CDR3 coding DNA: TGTGCCAGCAGTTTAGGCCGCCCGATCTATGGCTACACCTTC. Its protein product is CASSLGRPIYGYTF.